These 5 T cell receptor beta chains originate from one sample sequenced in a study of blood T cell repertoires in COVID-19. Assay used: immunoSEQ multiplex PCR; TCRdb lists only in-frame clones, some missing. The top ten clones hold approximately 4.1% of a sample with fewer than 400,000 clones, around nine tenths of them seen once. The sequencing input was PBMCs or T cells enriched from blood (not recorded which). Receptor source: a woman in her twenties or thirties who had been exposed to COVID-19.

CDR3 region: CASSVGGTGYYGYTF. CDR3 DNA sequence: TGTGCCAGCAGCGTAGGCGGGACAGGGTACTATGGCTACACCTTC. V usage is TRBV9 and J usage is TRBJ1-2; 9 bases are shared with TRBD1. Losses at the gene ends were 0 bases for V and 3 bases for J; bases not matched to a gene: 3. CDR1 SGDLS and CDR2 YYNGEE come from the germline V gene. The CDR3 runs to 15 residues. The full variable domain, completed using reference TRBV9 and TRBJ1-2, is DSGVTQTPKHLITATGQRVTLRCSPRSGDLSVYWYQQSLDQGLQFLIQYYNGEERAKGNILERFSAQQFPDLHSELNLSSLELGDSALYFCASSVGGTGYYGYTFGSGTRLTVV.

The CDR3 region is CASSMVEEFNGYTF. CDR3 DNA: TGTGCCAGCAGCATGGTGGAGGAATTTAATGGCTACACCTTC. The chain carries TRBV6-2 or TRBV6-3 and TRBJ1-2; D unclear. Germline assignment: CDR1 MNHEY and CDR2 SVGEGT. Trimming removed 6 bases from V and 6 bases from J, with 17 bases in between. This CDR3 contains 14 residues.

The chain recombines TRBV3-1 (or the pseudogene TRBV3-2) with TRBJ2-7, with D unclear. The V end was cut by 6 bases, the J end by 5 bases, with 23 bases between. The CDR3 consists of 16 residues. Germline V lookup: CDR1 LGHDT, CDR2 YNNKEL (reference sequence). Here the CDR3 DNA reads TGTGCCAGCAGTCAAACCCGCGTCCACTATGTCGACGAGCAGTACTTC. This translates into CASSQTRVHYVDEQYF.

V and J are TRBV30 and TRBJ1-2; D gene ambiguous. The ends were cut back, 4 bases at V and 4 bases at J, with 7 bases in the middle. Germline lookup yields CDR1 GTSNPN and CDR2 SVGIG (reference sequence). The CDR3 is made up of 11 amino acids. The CDR3 reads CAWTASYGYTF. The CDR3 coding sequence is TGTGCCTGGACCGCGAGCTATGGCTACACCTTC.

The chain is built from TRBV19 and TRBJ2-3; TRBD1 agrees at 8 bases. Germline CDR1 LNHDA, CDR2 SQIVND (reference sequence). The V gene end was trimmed by 10 bases and the J gene end by 2 bases; junction bases not matched to a gene: 11. The CDR3 has 15 residues. The CDR3 DNA is TGTGCCACTACCCCTGACAGGGGTTTCACAGATACGCAGTATTTT. Protein product: CATTPDRGFTDTQYF.